Each of the 18 T cell receptor beta chains below was sequenced from the same sample in a study of cytomegalovirus exposure and HLA in healthy donors. TCRdb's table, derived via immunoSEQ multiplex PCR, lists solely in-frame clones and lacks some. The table lists roughly 270,000 clones, more than 75% of them singletons, with approximately 0.94% in the top ten. Sample: PBMCs. The receptors come from a woman aged 18-30 years in good health and CMV-seronegative.

This sequence joins TRBV7-2 and TRBJ1-4; D call uncertain. This CDR3 has 15 residues. Trimming shortened V by 5 bases and J by 0 bases, and 10 bases separated the two germline ends. Germline V gene lookup returns CDR1 SGHTA and CDR2 FQGNSA. The CDR3 DNA follows: TGTGCCAGCAGCGTACGGAGCGCAACTAATGAAAAACTGTTTTTT. It codes for CASSVRSATNEKLFF.

This clone was observed a single time. J is TRBJ2-7 and V is TRBV28; D is unclear. V lost 3 bases and J 4 bases, leaving 7 bases between the germline ends. The CDR3 has 12 amino acids. CDR1 MDHEN and CDR2 SYDVKM come from the germline V gene. The CDR3 DNA reads TGTGCCAGCAGTTTGTCCCGGTACGAGCAGTACTTC. Translation: CASSLSRYEQYF.

Only a few counts were recorded for this clone. This rearrangement joins TRBV4-1 to TRBJ1-5, with D tentatively TRBD1 (5 bases). Germline CDR1 reads MGHRA; CDR2 reads YSYEKL. The CDR3 has 15 residues. Trimming removed 0 bases from V and 3 bases from J, with 9 bases in between. In DNA, the CDR3 is TGCGCCAGCAGCCAAGATCCACAGGCCAATCAGCCCCAGCATTTT. This gives the protein CASSQDPQANQPQHF.

Worth noting for this clone: The same CDR3 also results from other DNA sequences found in this sample. The chain uses TRBV19 and TRBJ2-7, with TRBD2 matching over 10 bases. Trimming took 1 base from V and 3 from J; bases not matched to a gene: 3. Germline V gene sequence: CDR1 LNHDA, CDR2 SQIVND (reference sequence). The CDR3 totals 15 residues. CDR3 DNA: TGTGCCAGTAGTATAGGTACTAGCGGGATCTACGAGCAGTACTTC. Protein sequence: CASSIGTSGIYEQYF.

The chain couples TRBV7-2 to TRBJ2-2; D gene unclear. V was trimmed by 4 bases and J by 1 base, leaving 10 bases between them. The CDR3 has 15 residues. Germline V lookup: CDR1 SGHTA, CDR2 FQGNSA. The CDR3: CASSSYRQNTGELFF. The CDR3 DNA reads TGTGCCAGCAGCTCGTATAGACAGAACACCGGGGAGCTGTTTTTT. The complete variable domain, with remaining parts taken from reference TRBV7-2 and TRBJ2-2, reads GAGVSQSPSNKVTEKGKDVELRCDPISGHTALYWYRQSLGQGLEFLIYFQGNSAPDKSGLPSDRFSAERTGGSVSTLTIQRTQQEDSAVYLCASSSYRQNTGELFFGEGSRLTVL.

The gene calls are TRBV5-6 and TRBJ1-1, with D perhaps matching TRBD1 (6 bases). V gave up 6 bases and J gave up 3 bases, with 15 bases separating them. The CDR3 extends over 14 amino acids. Germline CDR1 reads SGHDT; CDR2 reads YYEEEE. The CDR3 sequence: CASNTPDSYTEAFF. As DNA, the CDR3 is TGTGCCAGCAACACCCCGGACAGCTACACTGAAGCTTTCTTT. Together with reference TRBV5-6 and TRBJ1-1, the CDR3 gives the full variable domain: DAGVTQSPTHLIKTRGQQVTLRCSPKSGHDTVSWYQQALGQGPQFIFQYYEEEERQRGNFPDRFSGHQFPNYSSELNVNALLLGDSALYLCASNTPDSYTEAFFGQGTRLTVV.

The chain's CDR3 is CASSLTITGIYGYTF. The CDR3 coding sequence is TGTGCCAGCAGTCTGACCATCACAGGTATCTATGGCTACACCTTC. V is TRBV28 and J is TRBJ1-2; perhaps TRBD1 as D (5 bases). The ends were cut back, 5 bases at V and 4 bases at J, with 17 bases in the middle. The germline V gene encodes CDR1 MDHEN and CDR2 SYDVKM. CDR3 length: 15 amino acids.

The V gene is TRBV27, the J gene TRBJ1-2, with D maybe TRBD1 (6 bases). The CDR3 covers 16 residues. V was cut by 6 bases and J by 4 bases, with 21 bases left in between. Germline CDR1 is MNHEY and CDR2 is SMNVEV (reference sequence). The DNA of the CDR3 is TGTGCCAGCAGCCCCGTAGTTTTCGGGACACCCTATGGCTACACCTTC. Translation: CASSPVVFGTPYGYTF.

The chain carries TRBV2 and TRBJ2-7; D is possibly TRBD1 (5 bases). The V gene's germline CDR1 is SNHLY and CDR2 FYNNEI. The ends were cut back, 8 bases at V and 3 bases at J, with 20 bases in the middle. The CDR3 contains 15 residues. CDR3 residues: CASCDRAGPLYEQYF. Here the CDR3 DNA reads TGTGCCAGCTGCGATCGTGCAGGGCCCCTCTACGAGCAGTACTTC.

V usage is TRBV10-3 and J usage is TRBJ2-7, with D possibly TRBD1 on 5 matching bases. CDR3 size: 15 residues. Germline CDR1 reads ENHRY; CDR2 reads SYGVKD. V was clipped by 3 bases and J by 2 bases, with 14 bases between them. CDR3 sequence: CAISDTGQATYEQYF. In DNA, the CDR3 is TGTGCCATCAGTGATACAGGCCAGGCTACCTACGAGCAGTACTTC.

DNA for the CDR3: TGTGCCAGCAGTGATTCCGGACAGGGGGCTAATGAAAAACTGTTTTTT. Translating it yields CASSDSGQGANEKLFF. The chain joins TRBV25-1 to TRBJ1-4, with 10 bases aligning to TRBD1. Looked up from germline, CDR1 is MGHDK and CDR2 is SYGVNS. With V trimmed by 3 bases and J by 3 bases, 4 bases remained unmatched. This CDR3 comprises 16 residues.

The rearrangement uses TRBV28 and TRBJ2-3; 8 bases match TRBD2. V was clipped by 5 bases and J by 4 bases; unmatched bases: 8. The CDR3 extends over 15 amino acids. In germline, CDR1 is MDHEN, CDR2 SYDVKM. This CDR3 is CASSPGGGEADTQYF. CDR3 in DNA: TGTGCCAGCAGTCCCGGGGGGGGAGAGGCAGATACGCAGTATTTT.

The rearrangement uses TRBV19 and TRBJ1-5; maybe TRBD1 (5 bases). Trimming pared 2 bases from V and 5 bases from J, leaving 7 bases between. The CDR3 spans 13 residues. The V gene's germline CDR1 is LNHDA and CDR2 SQIVND (reference sequence). CDR3 in amino acids: CASSINRYQPQHF. DNA of the CDR3: TGTGCCAGTAGTATAAACAGGTATCAGCCCCAGCATTTT.

This clone was observed a few times. V gene TRBV4-2 combines with J gene TRBJ2-2; the match to TRBD2 covers 14 bases. The V and J ends lost 3 bases and 6 bases, in that order; junction bases with no gene match: 0. Germline V gives CDR1 LGHNA, CDR2 YNFKEQ. The CDR3 is 15 amino acids. The CDR3 sequence is CASSQGLAGAGELFF. CDR3 in DNA: TGTGCCAGCAGCCAGGGACTAGCGGGAGCCGGGGAGCTGTTTTTT.

This chain connects TRBV5-1 to TRBJ1-4, with TRBD1 as a possible D gene (6 bases). Per the germline V gene, CDR1 is SGHRS and CDR2 is YFSETQ. CDR3 size: 15 residues. V was trimmed by 4 bases and J by 5 bases, leaving 15 bases between them. The CDR3 is CASSASQGGNEKLFF. The CDR3 bases are TGCGCCAGCAGCGCGTCACAGGGAGGGAATGAAAAACTGTTTTTT.

The chain carries TRBV28 and TRBJ1-2; 9 bases agree with TRBD1. The V and J ends lost 2 bases and 1 base, in that order; junction bases with no gene match: 5. CDR1 is MDHEN and CDR2 is SYDVKM in the germline V gene. The CDR3 covers 16 residues. The CDR3 protein is CASSLLQGAGNYGYTF. CDR3 sequence (DNA): TGTGCCAGCAGTTTACTACAGGGGGCGGGTAACTATGGCTACACCTTC.

V is TRBV2 and J is TRBJ2-2; TRBD1 is a possible D gene (5 bases). Germline-derived CDR1 and CDR2 are SNHLY and FYNNEI. The germline V and J ends were trimmed by 7 bases and 5 bases, with 14 bases remaining between them. The CDR3 runs 14 residues. CDR3 sequence: CASIQGSRTGELFF. CDR3 bases: TGTGCCAGCATCCAGGGCTCGCGTACCGGGGAGCTGTTTTTT.

The DNA of the CDR3 is TGTGCCAGTAGTATGAGGCAGGGGGCCGGTAATTCACCCCTCCACTTT. Protein: CASSMRQGAGNSPLHF. The chain employs TRBV19 and TRBJ1-6; 8 positions agree with TRBD1. Trimming cost V 3 bases and J 6 bases; bases outside gene matches: 7. This CDR3 has 16 amino acids. From germline, CDR1 is LNHDA and CDR2 SQIVND (reference sequence).